The clone carrying this T cell receptor beta chain was counted once. Its antigen remains unidentified. This specimen belongs to a study of tissue T cells after allogeneic stem cell transplantation. General study points: Which tissue TCRs were alloreactive or antigen-specific was not determined. Some clones might be persisting host cells. Anatomically similar tissues had similar TCR repertoires within each patient.

Autopsy tissues included GI tract, liver, skin and lymphoid organs. V trimming: 6 bases; J trimming: 7 bases; junction bases outside the gene matches: 8. Germline V gene data show CDR1 as MNHEY and CDR2 as SMNVEV (reference sequence). The CDR3 runs to 13 residues. Sequencing of TCRbeta CDR3 at survey depth gave sequences and template counts. Profiled with immunoSEQ multiplex PCR; TCRdb holds only in-frame clones, not every one. The data show fewer than 30,000 clones, about 70% seen once. This chain uses TRBV27 with TRBJ2-7, with TRBD2 matching over 8 bases. This TCR was sampled from a female donor at least 60 years old with lung cancer. The material sequenced was tissue from the ileum, taken at autopsy. DNA for the CDR3: TGTGCCAGCAGACTAGCGGACCGCGGAGAGCAGTACTTC. Translated: CASRLADRGEQYF.